One and the same sample provided the 20 T cell receptor beta chains below, sequenced in a study of cytotoxic CD8 clonotypes in ibrutinib-treated CLL. TCRdb's table, derived via immunoSEQ multiplex PCR, lists solely in-frame clones and lacks some. The table includes 200,000 or so clones, 75% to 85% detected once. The sequenced sample was PBMCs, obtained after 12 months of ibrutinib treatment. These receptors originate from a human donor with chronic lymphocytic leukemia.

The V and J genes are TRBV15 and TRBJ2-2; 7 bases agree with TRBD2. The junction had 12 bases not matched to a gene; V was cut back by 6 bases and J by 2 bases. There are 17 residues in the CDR3. CDR1 is LNHNV and CDR2 is YYDKDF in the germline V gene (reference sequence). The CDR3 nucleotides read TGTGCCACCAGTCTTCCCCTTCTAGCGGCCAACACCGGGGAGCTGTTTTTT. It encodes CATSLPLLAANTGELFF.

The V and J genes are TRBV10-1 and TRBJ2-3; the match to TRBD2 covers 7 bases. The CDR3 runs 14 residues. Trimming at V came to 8 bases and at J to 3 bases, leaving 8 bases not matched to a gene. CDR1 and CDR2 from the germline V gene are WNHNN and SYGVQD (reference sequence). The CDR3 nucleotides read TGCGCCAGCGGGGAGGGCGGTAGAACAGATACGCAGTATTTT. Protein product: CASGEGGRTDTQYF.

The V and J genes are TRBV20-1 and TRBJ2-1; D is possibly TRBD2 (5 bases). Germline lookup yields CDR1 DFQATT and CDR2 SNEGSKA (reference sequence). CDR3 size: 11 residues. V gave up 5 bases and J gave up 13 bases, with 15 bases separating them. The CDR3 DNA reads TGCAGTGCTGCGGGCGGAAGGGCACAGTTCTTC. Protein sequence: CSAAGGRAQFF.

This clone has a handful of counts. The chain is built from TRBV25-1 and TRBJ2-7, with TRBD1 identical over 9 bases. The germline CDR1 and CDR2 sequences are MGHDK and SYGVNS. This CDR3 has 17 residues. V shed 3 bases, J shed 2 bases, and the junction held 11 bases outside the gene matches. CDR3 sequence reads: CASSDDKPGTGTYEQYF. CDR3 coding DNA: TGTGCCAGCAGTGACGATAAGCCCGGGACAGGGACCTACGAGCAGTACTTC.

DNA of the CDR3: TGTGCCAGCAGCTTGGTTAGAGGCGAGCAGTACTTC. Protein: CASSLVRGEQYF. V gene TRBV5-6 combines with J gene TRBJ2-7; D gene ambiguous. The CDR3 has 12 residues. Germline CDR1 is SGHDT and CDR2 is YYEEEE. The V gene lost 0 bases and the J gene lost 6 bases, with 7 bases spanning the gap.

The rearrangement uses TRBV5-1 and TRBJ1-4, with 7 nucleotides matching TRBD1. The CDR3 totals 16 residues. V was clipped by 6 bases and J by 3 bases; unmatched bases: 11. In germline, CDR1 is SGHRS, CDR2 YFSETQ. The CDR3 spells CASKRQGTNSNEKLFF. For the CDR3, the DNA is TGCGCCAGCAAAAGACAGGGCACGAACTCTAATGAAAAACTGTTTTTT.

This clone was seen a single time. The chain employs TRBV28 and TRBJ2-1; D not resolved. Germline V lookup: CDR1 MDHEN, CDR2 SYDVKM. The CDR3 sequence is 15 residues long. Deletions cut 5 bases from V and 2 bases from J, with 13 bases between. The CDR3 bases are TGTGCCAGCAGTCCCCGGCCGTCCGCCTACAATGAGCAGTTCTTC. This encodes CASSPRPSAYNEQFF.

V usage is TRBV30 and J usage is TRBJ2-7; D could derive from TRBD1 or TRBD2 (5 bases each). This CDR3 is built from 13 residues. Trimming stripped 2 bases from V and 0 bases from J, with 8 bases between. Germline CDR1 and CDR2: GTSNPN and SVGIG (reference sequence). The CDR3 loop reads CAWSWGSSYEQYF. The CDR3 DNA sequence: TGTGCCTGGAGTTGGGGGAGCTCCTACGAGCAGTACTTC. The complete variable domain, with remaining parts taken from reference TRBV30 and TRBJ2-7, reads SQTIHQWPATLVQPVGSPLSLECTVEGTSNPNLYWYRQAAGRGLQLLFYSVGIGQISSEVPQNLSASRPQDRQFILSSKKLLLSDSGFYLCAWSWGSSYEQYFGPGTRLTVT.

The chain carries TRBV12-2 and TRBJ1-5; the table calls TRBD1, which could not be checked here. TRBV12-2 is tagged as a pseudogene. CDR3 length equals 13 residues. The CDR3 region is CASRQGFNQPQHF. For the CDR3, the DNA is TGTGCAAGTCGCCAGGGCTTCAATCAGCCCCAGCATTTT.

This clone has only a few counts. Mismatch with germline at one junction end may stem from a read error. Other DNA sequences within the sample encode an identical CDR3. V gene TRBV7-7 combines with J gene TRBJ2-7; 7 bases line up with TRBD2. This CDR3 is 15 amino acids long. Germline CDR1 and CDR2: SSHAT and FNYEAQ (reference sequence). CDR3 in amino acids: CASSLGAGPSYEQYF. CDR3 nucleotide sequence: TGTGCTAGCAGCTTAGGAGCGGGACCGTCCTACGAGCAGTACTTC. The entire variable domain, with the rest obtained from reference TRBV7-7 and TRBJ2-7, is as follows: GAGVSQSPRYKVTKRGQDVTLRCDPISSHATLYWYQQALGQGPEFLTYFNYEAQPDKSGLPSDRFSAERPEGSISTLTIQRTEQRDSAMYRCASSLGAGPSYEQYFGPGTRLTVT.

V gene TRBV2 combines with J gene TRBJ2-7; 14 nucleotides agree with TRBD2. Trimming took 6 bases from V and 10 from J; bases not matched to a gene: 2. The CDR3 covers 12 residues. Germline-derived CDR1 and CDR2 are SNHLY and FYNNEI. Written as DNA, the CDR3 is TGTGCCAGCAGCGGGACTAGCGGGAGACAGTACTTC. It yields the protein CASSGTSGRQYF.

The V and J genes are TRBV25-1 and TRBJ1-4; D is ambiguous. The CDR3 contains 16 residues. Trimming cost V 5 bases and J 2 bases, with 15 bases left between them. Germline V CDR1 and CDR2: MGHDK, SYGVNS. The CDR3 here is CASSSPTFGTNEKLFF. The CDR3 DNA follows: TGTGCCAGCAGTAGCCCCACTTTTGGGACTAATGAAAAACTGTTTTTT.

The chain recombines TRBV18 with TRBJ2-3; D not resolved. CDR1 is KGHSH and CDR2 is LQKENI in the germline V gene. The CDR3 extends over 11 amino acids. V lost 2 bases and J 5 bases, leaving 2 bases between the germline ends. The CDR3 DNA follows: TGTGCCAGCTCACCAGGAGATACGCAGTATTTT. It specifies CASSPGDTQYF.

A single count supports this clone. This rearrangement joins TRBV10-1 to TRBJ2-7, with D uncertain. Trimming removed 3 bases at V and 1 base at J, with 10 bases between. There are 14 residues in the CDR3. Per the germline V gene, CDR1 is WNHNN and CDR2 is SYGVQD (reference sequence). CDR3 in DNA: TGCGCCAGCAGTGATACAGCCATTTCCTACGAGCAGTACTTC. Translating it yields CASSDTAISYEQYF.

Note on this clone: Germline is not matched at one junction end, which may reflect a read error. This rearrangement joins TRBV6-1 to TRBJ2-7, with D perhaps TRBD2 (6 bases). This CDR3 is built from 15 residues. Germline values: CDR1 MNHNS, CDR2 SASEGT. The CDR3 bases are TGTGCCAGCAGTGCCCCCCGGCGGGGCTCCCACGAGCAGTACTTC. Its translation: CASSAPRRGSHEQYF.

This clone appeared once. The chain is built from TRBV19 and TRBJ1-6; TRBD1 agrees at 8 bases. Germline lookup yields CDR1 LNHDA and CDR2 SQIVND (reference sequence). The CDR3 is 14 residues long. V lost 7 bases and J lost 7; bases outside the gene matches: 6. The DNA for the CDR3 is TGTGCCAGTAAATTTACAGGGGGGAATTCACCCCTCCACTTT. Amino acids: CASKFTGGNSPLHF.

The rearrangement joins TRBV11-2 to TRBJ2-1, with 9 bases aligning to TRBD2. The CDR3 runs to 16 residues. CDR1 SGHAT and CDR2 FQNNGV come from the germline V gene. J was trimmed by 8 bases and V by 4 bases; bases with no gene match: 12. CDR3 amino acids: CASSYIAGAGSDEQFF. CDR3 coding DNA: TGTGCCAGCAGCTATATAGCGGGAGCAGGTTCGGATGAGCAGTTCTTC.

The rearrangement joins TRBV5-6 to TRBJ1-5; D not certain. The germline CDR1 and CDR2 sequences are SGHDT and YYEEEE. This CDR3 region has 13 residues. V lost 1 base and J 7 bases, leaving 9 bases between the germline ends. The CDR3 loop is CASSLSVGQPQHF. CDR3 coding DNA: TGTGCCAGCAGCTTGTCGGTGGGGCAGCCCCAGCATTTT. Supplemented by reference TRBV5-6 and TRBJ1-5, the full variable domain reads DAGVTQSPTHLIKTRGQQVTLRCSPKSGHDTVSWYQQALGQGPQFIFQYYEEEERQRGNFPDRFSGHQFPNYSSELNVNALLLGDSALYLCASSLSVGQPQHFGDGTRLSIL.

This clone was seen a few times. The chain couples TRBV6-5 to TRBJ1-2, with TRBD1 identical over 11 bases. With 6 bases clipped from V and 6 bases from J, the junction kept 6 bases outside the gene matches. Germline V CDR1 and CDR2: MNHEY, SVGAGI. This CDR3 region has 14 residues. This CDR3 is CASRPGTGGHGYTF. As DNA, the CDR3 is TGTGCCAGCAGGCCCGGGACAGGGGGACATGGCTACACCTTC.

CDR3 DNA: TGTGCCAGCAGCCCCCACCTAGGGATCCAGGTTCAGTACTTC. Its translation: CASSPHLGIQVQYF. The chain uses TRBV7-8 and TRBJ2-4; no definite D call. The CDR3 is 14 amino acids. Germline V CDR1 and CDR2: SGHVS, FQNEAQ. Trimming took 5 bases from V and 11 from J, leaving 19 bases between them.